This T cell receptor (beta chain) is drawn from a study of OX40 agonist ivuxolimab in advanced cancers. Study as a whole: As their treatment, patients were administered ivuxolimab, an agonistic anti-OX40 (CD134) antibody.

Clones were sequenced by immunoSEQ multiplex PCR, and TCRdb holds only the in-frame ones, with some missing. This table holds around 78,000 clones, around 87% found once. The TCR originated in an adult with an advanced solid tumor such as melanoma, head and neck, liver or kidney cancer. Here the sequenced sample was CD4+ or CD8+ T cells sorted from blood, taken in a trial of the OX40 agonist ivuxolimab.

The CDR3 nucleotides read TGCAGTGGGCAGCTAGAGACCCAGTACTTC. Protein product: CSGQLETQYF. The chain joins TRBV20-1 to TRBJ2-5; D gene unclear. The CDR3 has 10 amino acids. V lost 7 bases, J lost 4 bases, and 7 bases lay in between. Germline CDR1 and CDR2: DFQATT and SNEGSKA (reference sequence).